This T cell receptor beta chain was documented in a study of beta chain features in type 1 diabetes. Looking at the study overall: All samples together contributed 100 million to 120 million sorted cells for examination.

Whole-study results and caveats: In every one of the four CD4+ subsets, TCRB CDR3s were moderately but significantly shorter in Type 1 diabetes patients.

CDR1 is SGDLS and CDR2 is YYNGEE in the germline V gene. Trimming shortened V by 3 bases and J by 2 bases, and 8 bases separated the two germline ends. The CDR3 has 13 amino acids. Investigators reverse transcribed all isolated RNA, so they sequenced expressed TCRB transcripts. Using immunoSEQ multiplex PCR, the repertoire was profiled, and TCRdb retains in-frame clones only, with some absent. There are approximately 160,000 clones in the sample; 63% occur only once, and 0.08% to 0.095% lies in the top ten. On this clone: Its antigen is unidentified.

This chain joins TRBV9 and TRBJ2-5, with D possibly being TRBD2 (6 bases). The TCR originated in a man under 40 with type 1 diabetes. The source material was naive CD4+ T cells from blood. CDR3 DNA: TGTGCCAGCAGCGGGGGACTGCAAGAGACCCAGTACTTC. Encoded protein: CASSGGLQETQYF.